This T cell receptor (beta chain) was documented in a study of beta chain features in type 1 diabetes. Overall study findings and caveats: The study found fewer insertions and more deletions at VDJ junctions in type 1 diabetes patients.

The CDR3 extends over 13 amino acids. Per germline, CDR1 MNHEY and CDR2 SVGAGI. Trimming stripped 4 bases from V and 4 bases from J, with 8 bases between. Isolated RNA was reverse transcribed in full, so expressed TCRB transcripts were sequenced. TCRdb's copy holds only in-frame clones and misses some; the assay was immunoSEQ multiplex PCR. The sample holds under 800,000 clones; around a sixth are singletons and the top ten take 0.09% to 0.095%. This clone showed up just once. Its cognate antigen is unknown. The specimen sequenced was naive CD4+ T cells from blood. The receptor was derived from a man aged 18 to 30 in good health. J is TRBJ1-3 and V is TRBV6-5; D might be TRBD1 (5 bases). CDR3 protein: CASSCGGGNTIYF. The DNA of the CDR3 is TGTGCCAGCAGTTGTGGGGGGGGAAACACCATATATTTT.